A single T cell receptor (beta chain) is shown here with its context. Sequencing used immunoSEQ multiplex PCR; TCRdb keeps in-frame clones, though not all of them. The sample carries about 310,000 clones, roughly 80% recorded once. This entry is derived from a study of cytotoxic CD8 clonotypes in ibrutinib-treated CLL. Overall study: Among responders, some 25 were partial and 2 complete; after median roughly 70 months, approximately 15 stayed remitted and 12 progressed. On average, each sample had some 260,000 productive templates and 94,082 productive rearrangements.

Germline CDR1 MNHEY, CDR2 SMNVEV (reference sequence). The J segment lost 1 base and the V segment lost 8 bases, leaving 5 bases of the junction unmatched. The CDR3 has 14 residues. The chain recombines TRBV27 with TRBJ2-4; the match to TRBD1 covers 7 bases. The input for sequencing was PBMCs, taken before ibrutinib treatment. The TCR comes from a human donor with chronic lymphocytic leukemia. CDR3 DNA sequence: TGTGCCAGCCGTCTACAGGGGGCCAAAAACATTCAGTACTTC. It encodes CASRLQGAKNIQYF.